Following are 25 T cell receptor beta chains from one sample sequenced in a study of long-term antiretroviral therapy in people with HIV. Assay version v3.0 of immunoSEQ was used, and it was run at survey level. Assay used: immunoSEQ multiplex PCR; TCRdb lists only in-frame clones, some missing. This sample has tens of thousands of clones, with 65% to 90% found just once. The material was unsorted PBMCs, obtained 1.5 years after starting antiretroviral therapy. The receptors come from a man aged 18-30 years with HIV.

This chain uses TRBV6-6 with TRBJ1-1, with D uncertain. Germline CDR1 is MNHNY and CDR2 is SVGAGI (reference sequence). This CDR3 contains 13 residues. V was shortened by 1 base and J by 3 bases, with 6 bases between the two germline ends. The CDR3 loop is CASSYFTDTEAFF. In nucleotides, the CDR3 is TGTGCCAGCAGTTACTTCACAGACACTGAAGCTTTCTTT.

J is TRBJ2-7 and V is TRBV4-3, with D tentatively TRBD2 (6 bases). The CDR3 covers 14 residues. CDR1 and CDR2 from the germline V gene are LGHNA and YSLEER. The ends were cut back, 0 bases at V and 3 bases at J, with 9 bases in the middle. The CDR3 here is CASSQDMGGYEQYF. DNA for the CDR3: TGCGCCAGCAGCCAAGATATGGGGGGCTACGAGCAGTACTTC.

The gene calls are TRBV19 and TRBJ1-2; perhaps TRBD1 as D (5 bases). Germline loops: CDR1 LNHDA, CDR2 SQIVND (reference sequence). Trimming stripped 3 bases from V and 8 bases from J, with 13 bases between. The CDR3 has 13 amino acids. Here the CDR3 DNA reads TGTGCCAGTAGTATCGGGGGGAATCGCGGCTACACCTTC. This sequence encodes CASSIGGNRGYTF.

On this clone itself: A read error may account for a junction end that differs from germline. The chain carries TRBV29-1 and TRBJ2-7; 8 positions agree with TRBD1. The CDR3 covers 13 residues. Per germline, CDR1 SQVTM and CDR2 ANQGSEA. In DNA, the CDR3 is TGCAGCGTTGAGGCCCCGGGACAGGCGAGTTTAACTTTC. Translating it yields CSVEAPGQASLTF.

This chain links TRBV10-2 with TRBJ2-1; no reliable D call. The CDR3 length is 11 residues. Between the trimmed V and J ends, which lost 4 bases and 8 bases, there was a span of 6 bases. CDR1 is WSHSY, CDR2 SAAADI, per germline. The CDR3 region has the DNA TGCGCCAGCAGTGCGGGTTATGAGCAGTTCTTC. Its protein is CASSAGYEQFF.

The gene calls are TRBV10-3 and TRBJ2-7; 9 bases agree with TRBD1. The CDR3 loop spans 16 amino acids. The V segment lost 4 bases and the J segment 3 bases; nucleotides outside the gene matches: 10. From germline, CDR1 is ENHRY and CDR2 SYGVKD. CDR3 nucleotides: TGTGCCATCAGTGGGGCGGGGACAGGGTTCCGCTACGAGCAGTACTTC. Its protein product is CAISGAGTGFRYEQYF.

The rearrangement uses TRBV6-6 and TRBJ2-1, with D unresolved. Germline values: CDR1 MNHNY, CDR2 SVGAGI (reference sequence). The germline V and J ends were trimmed by 6 bases and 0 bases, with 9 bases remaining between them. The length of the CDR3 is 14 residues. The CDR3 sequence: CASSLLSSYNEQFF. The CDR3 DNA reads as TGTGCCAGCAGCCTACTCAGCTCCTACAATGAGCAGTTCTTC.

V and J are TRBV4-3 and TRBJ2-7, with 8 bases that match TRBD2. The CDR3 has 15 amino acids. V gave up 1 base and J gave up 4 bases; unmatched junction bases: 6. The germline V gene has CDR1 LGHNA and CDR2 YSLEER. CDR3 sequence (DNA): TGCGCCAGCAGCCAAGGGACTAGCCGAGGGTACGAGCAGTACTTC. It codes for CASSQGTSRGYEQYF.

This clone showed up just a few times. This chain connects TRBV27 to TRBJ1-2; D ambiguous. Per germline, CDR1 MNHEY and CDR2 SMNVEV (reference sequence). The CDR3 runs 14 residues. V was pared by 6 bases and J by 7 bases, with 18 bases between. The CDR3: CASSPAGFGSGYTF. CDR3 coding DNA: TGTGCCAGCAGCCCCGCCGGGTTCGGGAGTGGCTACACCTTC.

The chain carries TRBV18 and TRBJ2-7; 9 bases line up with TRBD1. The V gene's germline CDR1 is KGHSH and CDR2 LQKENI. V trimming: 4 bases; J trimming: 4 bases; junction bases outside the gene matches: 5. The CDR3 has 14 amino acids. The CDR3 is CASSRQGVAYEQYF. DNA of the CDR3: TGTGCCAGCTCACGACAGGGGGTTGCGTACGAGCAGTACTTC.

This chain joins TRBV6-5 and TRBJ2-3, with D possibly TRBD2 on 5 matching bases. From germline, CDR1 is MNHEY and CDR2 SVGAGI. V lost 6 bases and J 4 bases, leaving 14 bases between the germline ends. The CDR3 length is 14 residues. The CDR3 DNA sequence: TGTGCCAGCAGAGATGAGGGCCAGTCAGATACGCAGTATTTT. It is translated as CASRDEGQSDTQYF.

This chain links TRBV30 with TRBJ1-5; D not certain. CDR1 and CDR2 (germline): GTSNPN, SVGIG (reference sequence). Deletions cut 3 bases from V and 2 bases from J, with 8 bases between. The CDR3 spans 13 residues. CDR3 in DNA: TGTGCCTGGAGGGACGGTCGCAATCAGCCCCAGCATTTT. Amino acids: CAWRDGRNQPQHF.

V and J are TRBV6-1 and TRBJ1-5; D is possibly TRBD1 (6 bases). Germline V CDR1 and CDR2: MNHNS, SASEGT. The CDR3 totals 15 residues. V was trimmed by 7 bases and J by 3 bases, leaving 16 bases between them. DNA for the CDR3: TGTGCCAGCAAAGGGCAGGGGCCGGTCAATCAGCCCCAGCATTTT. Translated: CASKGQGPVNQPQHF.

V is TRBV25-1 and J is TRBJ1-1; 8 bases map to TRBD1. J lost 4 bases, V lost 4 bases, and 11 bases had no gene match. In germline, CDR1 is MGHDK, CDR2 SYGVNS. This CDR3 spans 16 amino acids. This CDR3 reads CASSGLEFTGGTEAFF. The CDR3 DNA reads as TGTGCCAGCAGTGGACTCGAATTTACAGGGGGCACTGAAGCTTTCTTT.

V gene TRBV5-6 combines with J gene TRBJ1-3; D ambiguous. This CDR3 is built from 15 residues. V was pared by 4 bases and J by 0 bases, with 11 bases between. Looked up from germline, CDR1 is SGHDT and CDR2 is YYEEEE. The CDR3 DNA is TGTGCCAGCAGCCTAACGGGCTCCTCTGGAAACACCATATATTTT. Translated: CASSLTGSSGNTIYF.

The chain joins TRBV7-9 to TRBJ2-3; no firm D call. Germline CDR1 SEHNR, CDR2 FQNEAQ (reference sequence). This CDR3 has 14 residues. Trimming left V 1 base short and J 1 base short, with 6 bases between. DNA for the CDR3: TGTGCCAGCAGCTTAGTTAGGGGCACAGATACGCAGTATTTT. This encodes CASSLVRGTDTQYF.

The chain is built from TRBV6-1 and TRBJ1-2, with D unresolved. The CDR3 extends over 14 amino acids. V was shortened by 2 bases and J by 4 bases, with 11 bases between the two germline ends. Germline V gene lookup returns CDR1 MNHNS and CDR2 SASEGT. In DNA, the CDR3 is TGTGCCAGCAGTGAAATGAGGCCAGTCTATGGCTACACCTTC. It yields the protein CASSEMRPVYGYTF.

The genes are TRBV30 and TRBJ2-1; D unresolved. Germline loops: CDR1 GTSNPN, CDR2 SVGIG (reference sequence). Trimming stripped 0 bases from V and 4 bases from J, with 16 bases between. The CDR3 is 16 residues long. CDR3 nucleotide sequence: TGTGCCTGGAGTGTAGGATTTAGCAGGTCGTACAATGAGCAGTTCTTC. It yields the protein CAWSVGFSRSYNEQFF.

The DNA of the CDR3 is TGCGCCAGCAGCTTGGGCCAGAACACCGGGGAGCTGTTTTTT. Residues: CASSLGQNTGELFF. The V gene is TRBV5-1, the J gene TRBJ2-2; D is unclear. CDR3 length: 14 residues. In germline, CDR1 is SGHRS, CDR2 YFSETQ. V was cut by 0 bases and J by 1 base, with 4 bases left in between.

This clone was observed once. The J gene is TRBJ1-1, the V gene TRBV19; D uncertain. The CDR3 is 12 amino acids. Germline CDR1 and CDR2: LNHDA and SQIVND (reference sequence). V was trimmed by 3 bases and J by 7 bases, leaving 9 bases between them. The CDR3, as DNA: TGTGCCAGTAGTATGCGATTGGGTGAAGCTTTCTTT. This translates into CASSMRLGEAFF.

This chain links TRBV15 with TRBJ2-1, with 8 bases matching TRBD2. CDR1 LNHNV and CDR2 YYDKDF come from the germline V gene (reference sequence). Trimming removed 2 bases from V and 2 bases from J; junction bases left unmatched: 8. The CDR3 totals 17 residues. Here the CDR3 reads CATSRPRPGLAYNEQFF. CDR3 nucleotide sequence: TGTGCCACCAGCAGACCTCGTCCGGGACTAGCCTACAATGAGCAGTTCTTC.

The rearrangement links TRBV5-1 to TRBJ2-7, with 7 bases lining up with TRBD1. The CDR3 length is 14 residues. CDR1 and CDR2 from the germline V gene are SGHRS and YFSETQ. V shed 4 bases and J 2 bases; nucleotides not matched to a gene: 6. The CDR3 sequence: CASSNTGVPYEQYF. In DNA form, the CDR3 reads TGCGCCAGCAGCAACACAGGGGTCCCCTACGAGCAGTACTTC.

This chain connects TRBV27 to TRBJ2-7, with D possibly TRBD1 on 6 matching bases. The CDR3 spans 15 residues. Trimming removed 5 bases from V and 6 bases from J, with 20 bases in between. Germline assignment: CDR1 MNHEY and CDR2 SMNVEV (reference sequence). CDR3 loop: CASSPRLRPGVEQYF. The CDR3 nucleotides are TGTGCCAGCAGTCCAAGACTCCGCCCAGGGGTCGAGCAGTACTTC.

This clone has a handful of counts. The chain carries TRBV27 and TRBJ1-5; D gene ambiguous. V was cut by 1 base and J by 6 bases, with 10 bases left in between. The CDR3 loop spans 14 amino acids. From germline, CDR1 is MNHEY and CDR2 SMNVEV (reference sequence). CDR3: CASSLYPGTQPQHF. The CDR3 nucleotides read TGTGCCAGCAGTTTATACCCAGGCACTCAGCCCCAGCATTTT.

This chain joins TRBV7-8 and TRBJ2-1; 13 bases align to TRBD2. Germline CDR1 SGHVS, CDR2 FQNEAQ. The V and J ends lost 2 bases and 4 bases, in that order; junction bases with no gene match: 5. The CDR3 runs to 17 residues. In nucleotides, the CDR3 is TGTGCCAGCAGCTTAATCGGACTAGCGGGGGTGTACAATGAGCAGTTCTTC. Its translation: CASSLIGLAGVYNEQFF.